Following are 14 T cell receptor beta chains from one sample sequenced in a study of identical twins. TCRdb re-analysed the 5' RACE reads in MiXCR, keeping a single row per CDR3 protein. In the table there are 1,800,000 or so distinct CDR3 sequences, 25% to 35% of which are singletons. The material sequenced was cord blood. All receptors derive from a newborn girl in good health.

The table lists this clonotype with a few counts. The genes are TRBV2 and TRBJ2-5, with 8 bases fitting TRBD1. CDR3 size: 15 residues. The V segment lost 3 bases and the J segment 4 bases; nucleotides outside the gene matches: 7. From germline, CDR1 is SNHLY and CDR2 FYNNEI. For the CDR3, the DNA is TGTGCCAGCAGTGAGGACAGGGTGAGGGGAGAGACCCAGTACTTC. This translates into CASSEDRVRGETQYF.

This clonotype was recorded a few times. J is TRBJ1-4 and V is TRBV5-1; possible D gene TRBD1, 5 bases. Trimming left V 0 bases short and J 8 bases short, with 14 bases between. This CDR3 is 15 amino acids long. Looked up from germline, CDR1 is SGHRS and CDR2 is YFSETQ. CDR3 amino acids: CASSLAGGAPEKLFF. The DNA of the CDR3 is TGCGCCAGCAGCTTGGCCGGTGGGGCCCCCGAAAAACTGTTTTTT.

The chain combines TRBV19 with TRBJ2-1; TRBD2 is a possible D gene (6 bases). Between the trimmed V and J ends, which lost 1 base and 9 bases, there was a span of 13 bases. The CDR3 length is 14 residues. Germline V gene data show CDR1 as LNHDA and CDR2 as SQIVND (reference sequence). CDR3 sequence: CASSIGFASVEQFF. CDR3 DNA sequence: TGTGCCAGTAGTATAGGCTTTGCTAGCGTTGAGCAGTTCTTC.

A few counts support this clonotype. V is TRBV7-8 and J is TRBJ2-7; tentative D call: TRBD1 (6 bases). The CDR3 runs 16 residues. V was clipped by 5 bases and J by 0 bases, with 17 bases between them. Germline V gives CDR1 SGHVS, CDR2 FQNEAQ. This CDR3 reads CASSPTGLLSSYEQYF. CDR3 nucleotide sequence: TGTGCCAGCAGCCCTACAGGGCTCCTAAGCTCCTACGAGCAGTACTTC.

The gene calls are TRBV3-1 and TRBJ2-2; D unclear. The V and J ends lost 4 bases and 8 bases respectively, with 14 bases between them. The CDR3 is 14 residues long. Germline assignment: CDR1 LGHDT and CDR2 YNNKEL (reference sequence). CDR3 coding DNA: TGTGCCAGCAGCCTTAGGGCCAGTCGGGGGGAGCTGTTTTTT. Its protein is CASSLRASRGELFF.

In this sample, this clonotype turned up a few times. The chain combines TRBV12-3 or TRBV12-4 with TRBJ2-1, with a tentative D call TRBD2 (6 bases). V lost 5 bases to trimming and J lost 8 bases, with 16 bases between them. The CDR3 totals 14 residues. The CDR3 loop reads CASSHSGTVDEQFF. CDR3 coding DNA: TGTGCCAGCAGTCATAGCGGTACTGTCGATGAGCAGTTCTTC.

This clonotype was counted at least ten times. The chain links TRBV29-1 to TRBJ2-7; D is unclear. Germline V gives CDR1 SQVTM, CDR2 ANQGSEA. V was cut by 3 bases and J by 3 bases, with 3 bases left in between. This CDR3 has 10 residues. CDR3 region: CSVDIYEQYF. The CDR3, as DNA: TGCAGCGTTGATATCTACGAGCAGTACTTC.

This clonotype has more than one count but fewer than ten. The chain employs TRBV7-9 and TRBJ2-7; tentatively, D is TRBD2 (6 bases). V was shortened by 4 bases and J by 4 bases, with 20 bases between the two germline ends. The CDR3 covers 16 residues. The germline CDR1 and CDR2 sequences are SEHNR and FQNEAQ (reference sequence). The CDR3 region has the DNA TGTGCCAGCAGCTCCAGCAGGAGGGCGAACCTGTACGAGCAGTACTTC. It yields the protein CASSSSRRANLYEQYF.

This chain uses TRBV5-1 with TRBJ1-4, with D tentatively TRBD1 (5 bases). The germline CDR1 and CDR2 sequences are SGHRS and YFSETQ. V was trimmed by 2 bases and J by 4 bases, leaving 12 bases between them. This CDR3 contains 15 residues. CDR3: CASSFASGGNEKLFF. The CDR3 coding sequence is TGCGCCAGCAGCTTTGCGTCCGGGGGTAATGAAAAACTGTTTTTT.

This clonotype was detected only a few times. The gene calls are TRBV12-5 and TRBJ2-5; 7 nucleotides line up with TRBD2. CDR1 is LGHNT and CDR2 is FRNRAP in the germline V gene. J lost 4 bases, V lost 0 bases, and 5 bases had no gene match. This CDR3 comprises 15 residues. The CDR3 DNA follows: TGTGCTAGTGGTTTGGTACTCGGGGGGATAGAGACCCAGTACTTC. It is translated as CASGLVLGGIETQYF.

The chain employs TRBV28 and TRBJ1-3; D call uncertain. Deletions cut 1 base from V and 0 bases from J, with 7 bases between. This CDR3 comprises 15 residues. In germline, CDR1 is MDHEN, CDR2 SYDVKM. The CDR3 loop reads CASSLFYNSGNTIYF. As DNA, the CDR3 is TGTGCCAGCAGTTTATTTTACAACTCTGGAAACACCATATATTTT.

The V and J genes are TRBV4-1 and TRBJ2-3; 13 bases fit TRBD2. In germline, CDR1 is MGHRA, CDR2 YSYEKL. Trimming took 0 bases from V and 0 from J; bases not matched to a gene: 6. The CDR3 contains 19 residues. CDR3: CASSQDGTSGVYSTDTQYF. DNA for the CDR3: TGCGCCAGCAGCCAAGATGGGACTAGCGGGGTCTATAGCACAGATACGCAGTATTTT.

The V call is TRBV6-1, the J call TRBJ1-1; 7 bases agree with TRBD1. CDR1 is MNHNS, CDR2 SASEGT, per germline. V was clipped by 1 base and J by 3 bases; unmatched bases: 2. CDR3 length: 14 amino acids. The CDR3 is CASSEVTGDTEAFF. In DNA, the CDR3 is TGTGCCAGCAGTGAAGTCACAGGGGACACTGAAGCTTTCTTT.

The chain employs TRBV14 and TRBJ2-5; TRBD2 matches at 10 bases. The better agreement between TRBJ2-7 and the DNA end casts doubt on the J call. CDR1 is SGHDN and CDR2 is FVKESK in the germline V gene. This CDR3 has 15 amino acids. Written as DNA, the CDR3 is TGTGCCAGCAGCCGTTTAGCGGGGGGCTTTGGCGAGCAGTACTTC. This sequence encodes CASSRLAGGFGEQYF.